The clone carrying this TCR beta chain was recorded at least ten times. Its matching antigen is unknown. Joint extraction of RNA and DNA used about 17-31 mg of bulk tissue that was unsorted. This CDR3 has 13 residues. Trimming pared 7 bases from V and 4 bases from J, leaving 13 bases between. Germline lookup yields CDR1 MDHEN and CDR2 SYDVKM. These data originate in a study of tumor-infiltrating lymphocytes in primary liver carcinoma. Regarding the study as a whole: No more than about 8-24% of top clones could be seen in all five tumor regions.

TCR beta cDNA was prepared out of roughly 520 ng total RNA by means of a constant-region primer. Researchers made the TCR beta libraries by running three nested multiplex PCR rounds with slightly modified ARM-PCR. A C-beta reverse primer and TRBV1-TRBV30 forward primers served in each of the first two PCR rounds, at ten to eleven cycles apiece. TCRdb passed the multiplex PCR reads through MiXCR, listing each CDR3 protein once. The table lists 95,000 to 150,000 distinct CDR3 sequences, under 65% of them singletons. The sequencing sample was made of liver tumor tissue from sampling region 3. Regarding subset: tumor region T3, left-lateral pole. The origin of this receptor is a woman in her sixties or seventies with primary liver carcinoma and hepatitis B virus infection. The chain couples TRBV28 to TRBJ1-1; D may be TRBD1 (6 bases). CDR3: CASKDRTVTEAFF. CDR3 in DNA: TGTGCCAGCAAAGACAGGACTGTCACTGAAGCTTTCTTT.